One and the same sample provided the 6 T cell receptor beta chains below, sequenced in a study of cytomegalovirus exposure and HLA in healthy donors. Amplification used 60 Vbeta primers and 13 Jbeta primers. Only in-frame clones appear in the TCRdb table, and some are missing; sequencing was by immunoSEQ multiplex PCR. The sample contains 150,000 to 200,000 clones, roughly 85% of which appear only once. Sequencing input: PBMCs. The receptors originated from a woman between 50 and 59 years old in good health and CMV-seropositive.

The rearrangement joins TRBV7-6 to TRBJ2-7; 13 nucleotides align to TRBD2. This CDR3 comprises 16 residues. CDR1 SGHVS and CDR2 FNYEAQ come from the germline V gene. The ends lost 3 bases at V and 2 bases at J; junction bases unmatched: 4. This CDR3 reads CASSFGLAGETYEQYF. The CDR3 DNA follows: TGTGCCAGCAGCTTCGGACTAGCGGGAGAGACCTACGAGCAGTACTTC.

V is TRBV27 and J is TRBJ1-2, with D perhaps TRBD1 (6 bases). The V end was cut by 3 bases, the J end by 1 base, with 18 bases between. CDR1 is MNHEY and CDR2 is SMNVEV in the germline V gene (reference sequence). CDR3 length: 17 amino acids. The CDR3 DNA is TGTGCCAGCAGTTTCGCCGGGGGGGGGCGAGGTAACTATGGCTACACCTTC. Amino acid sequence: CASSFAGGGRGNYGYTF.

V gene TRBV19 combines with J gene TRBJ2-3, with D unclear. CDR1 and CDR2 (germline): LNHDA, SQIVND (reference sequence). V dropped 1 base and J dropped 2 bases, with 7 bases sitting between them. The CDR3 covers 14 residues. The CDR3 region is CASSIGSNTDTQYF. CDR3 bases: TGTGCCAGTAGTATAGGTAGTAACACAGATACGCAGTATTTT.

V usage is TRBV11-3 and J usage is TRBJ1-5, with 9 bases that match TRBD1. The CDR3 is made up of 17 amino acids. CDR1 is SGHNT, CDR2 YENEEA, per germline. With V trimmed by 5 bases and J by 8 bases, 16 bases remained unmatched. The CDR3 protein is CASSTSPGTGFLEPQHF. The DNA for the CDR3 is TGTGCCAGCAGCACGAGTCCCGGGACAGGGTTTTTGGAGCCCCAGCATTTT.

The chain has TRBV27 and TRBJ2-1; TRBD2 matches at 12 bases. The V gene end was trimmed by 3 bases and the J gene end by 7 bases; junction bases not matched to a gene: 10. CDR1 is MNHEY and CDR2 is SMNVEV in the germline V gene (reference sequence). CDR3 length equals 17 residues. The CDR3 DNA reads TGTGCCAGCAGTTTTACCCGACTAGCGGGAGTTGGAAATGAGCAGTTCTTC. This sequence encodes CASSFTRLAGVGNEQFF.

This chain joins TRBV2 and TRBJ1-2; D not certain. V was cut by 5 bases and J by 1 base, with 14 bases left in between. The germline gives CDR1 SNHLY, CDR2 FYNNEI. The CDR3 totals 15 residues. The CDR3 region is CASSPSGIFNYGYTF. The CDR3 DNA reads TGTGCCAGCAGTCCGTCAGGAATTTTTAACTATGGCTACACCTTC. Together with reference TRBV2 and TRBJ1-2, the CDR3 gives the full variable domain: EPEVTQTPSHQVTQMGQEVILRCVPISNHLYFYWYRQILGQKVEFLVSFYNNEISEKSEIFDDQFSVERPDGSNFTLKIRSTKLEDSAMYFCASSPSGIFNYGYTFGSGTRLTVV.